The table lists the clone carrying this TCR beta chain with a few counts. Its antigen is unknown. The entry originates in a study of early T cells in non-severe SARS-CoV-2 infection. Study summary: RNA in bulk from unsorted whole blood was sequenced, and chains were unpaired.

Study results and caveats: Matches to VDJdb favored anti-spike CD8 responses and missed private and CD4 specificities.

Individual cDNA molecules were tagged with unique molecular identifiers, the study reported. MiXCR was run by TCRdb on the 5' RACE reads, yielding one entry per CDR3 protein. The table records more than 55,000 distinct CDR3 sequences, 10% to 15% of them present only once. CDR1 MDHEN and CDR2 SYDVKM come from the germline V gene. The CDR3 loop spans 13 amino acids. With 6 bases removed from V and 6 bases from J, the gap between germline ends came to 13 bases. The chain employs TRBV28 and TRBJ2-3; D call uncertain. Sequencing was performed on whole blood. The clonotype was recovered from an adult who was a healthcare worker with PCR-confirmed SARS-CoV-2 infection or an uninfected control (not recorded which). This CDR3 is CASSRQGWDTQYF. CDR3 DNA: TGTGCCAGCAGCAGGCAAGGGTGGGATACGCAGTATTTT.